This TCR beta chain was documented in a study of blood T cell repertoires in COVID-19. There are 16 residues in the CDR3. The germline V gene has CDR1 SGHTS and CDR2 YDEGEE. Deletions cut 1 base from V and 9 bases from J, with 20 bases between. Clones were read by immunoSEQ multiplex PCR, and TCRdb kept only the in-frame ones, dropping some. The sample holds around 150,000 clones, roughly 80% seen once. The sequence was obtained from a man aged 45-60 years with active or convalescent COVID-19. This chain connects TRBV5-8 to TRBJ2-1, with a possible D match to TRBD2 (7 bases). The sample was peripheral blood. The CDR3 protein is CASSLNRGAEGSEQFF. The CDR3 DNA sequence: TGTGCCAGCAGCTTGAATCGGGGGGCGGAGGGGAGTGAGCAGTTCTTC.